This TCR beta chain was obtained from a study of beta chain features in type 1 diabetes. Study overall: Cell yields, age and gender were similar between patients and healthy donors. Study-wide results and limits: It was not settled here whether HLA type affects TCRB rearrangement. Patients showed naive, central memory and Treg TCRB repertoires that appeared more similar than those of healthy donors.

Based on CD45RO/CCR7/CD25/CD127/CD95/CD27, CD4+ regulatory, stem cell-like memory, naive and central memory cells were sorted. This clone was seen once. Antigen specificity is unknown. Germline V CDR1 and CDR2: SEHNR, FQNEAQ (reference sequence). This CDR3 has 16 amino acids. The V end was cut by 4 bases, the J end by 8 bases, with 18 bases between. Isolated RNA was reverse transcribed in full, so expressed TCRB transcripts were sequenced. The protocol was immunoSEQ multiplex PCR, while the TCRdb copy is restricted to in-frame clones and leaves out a portion. This sample carries over 500,000 clones, 15% of them seen once, and the ten largest clones take about 0.087%.

The TCR was taken from a man aged 18 to 29 in good health. V usage is TRBV7-9 and J usage is TRBJ1-6; maybe TRBD1 (6 bases). Sequenced: naive CD4+ T cells from blood. CDR3 residues: CASSSPGGRRDSPLHF. The CDR3 DNA sequence: TGTGCCAGCAGCTCCCCGGGGGGCAGGAGGGATTCACCCCTCCACTTT.